Included here is one T cell receptor (beta chain) sequence, with context. The data were obtained in a study of T cell responses to AZD1222 COVID-19 vaccine. Using immunoSEQ multiplex PCR, the repertoire was profiled, and TCRdb retains in-frame clones only, with some absent. The data contain roughly 120,000 clones, 86% of them singletons. V gave up 0 bases and J gave up 7 bases, with 6 bases separating them. The CDR3 has 13 residues. Germline lookup yields CDR1 SEHNR and CDR2 FQNEAQ (reference sequence). This chain links TRBV7-9 with TRBJ1-4; D perhaps matches TRBD1 (5 bases). Sequencing was performed on peripheral blood, taken on day 0 of AZD1222 vaccination. This receptor was identified in an adult in good health. For the CDR3, the DNA is TGTGCCAGCAGCTTAGCAGGGGTTGAAAAACTGTTTTTT. This gives the protein CASSLAGVEKLFF.